The 25 T cell receptor beta chains below all came from one sample that was sequenced in a study of blood T cell repertoires in COVID-19. Profiled with immunoSEQ multiplex PCR; TCRdb holds only in-frame clones, not every one. The repertoire has about 300,000 clones, roughly 86% of them found once; the top ten carry less than 10%. Material for sequencing was peripheral blood. The receptors here all came from a man between 18 and 29 years old with active or convalescent COVID-19.

This sequence joins TRBV9 and TRBJ2-3, with 7 bases that match TRBD2. The junction had 7 bases not matched to a gene; V was cut back by 4 bases and J by 2 bases. This CDR3 has 15 residues. Germline V gene lookup returns CDR1 SGDLS and CDR2 YYNGEE. CDR3 loop: CASSLWEGFTDTQYF. The DNA of the CDR3 is TGTGCCAGCAGCCTCTGGGAGGGTTTCACAGATACGCAGTATTTT.

The chain recombines TRBV9 with TRBJ2-5; 8 positions agree with TRBD2. Germline V gives CDR1 SGDLS, CDR2 YYNGEE. The CDR3 is 15 amino acids. Losses at the gene ends were 1 base for V and 1 base for J; bases not matched to a gene: 3. The CDR3 DNA reads TGTGCCAGCAGCGTAACTAGCGGATCCCAAGAGACCCAGTACTTC. It codes for CASSVTSGSQETQYF. Variable domain in full (rest from reference TRBV9 and TRBJ2-5): DSGVTQTPKHLITATGQRVTLRCSPRSGDLSVYWYQQSLDQGLQFLIQYYNGEERAKGNILERFSAQQFPDLHSELNLSSLELGDSALYFCASSVTSGSQETQYFGPGTRLLVL.

V usage is TRBV4-1 and J usage is TRBJ1-2; 7 bases agree with TRBD1. Germline V gives CDR1 MGHRA, CDR2 YSYEKL. The CDR3 totals 11 residues. V lost 11 bases and J lost 6; bases outside the gene matches: 6. The CDR3 bases are TGCGCCTCCAGGGGGTGGAATGGCTACACCTTC. It is translated as CASRGWNGYTF.

V usage is TRBV11-3 and J usage is TRBJ2-1, with D uncertain. The CDR3 is 15 amino acids. V was pared by 1 base and J by 6 bases, with 13 bases between. The germline CDR1 and CDR2 sequences are SGHNT and YENEEA. The DNA for the CDR3 is TGTGCCAGCAGCTTAGTCAGAGGCAGTTTCAATGAGCAGTTCTTC. It specifies CASSLVRGSFNEQFF.

CDR3 residues: CASRQGSGQPQHF. The DNA for the CDR3 is TGTGCCAGCAGACAGGGGTCGGGGCAGCCCCAGCATTTT. The chain employs TRBV6-5 and TRBJ1-5, with TRBD1 matching over 7 bases. The CDR3 spans 13 residues. The germline V gene has CDR1 MNHEY and CDR2 SVGAGI. J was trimmed by 7 bases and V by 6 bases; bases with no gene match: 6.

This chain links TRBV10-3 with TRBJ2-7; D is perhaps TRBD2 (5 bases). CDR1 is ENHRY, CDR2 SYGVKD, per germline. The ends were cut back, 2 bases at V and 4 bases at J, with 9 bases in the middle. This CDR3 is built from 13 residues. Here the CDR3 DNA reads TGTGCCATCAGTGAGAGTCGGGGTTACGAGCAGTACTTC. Its protein product is CAISESRGYEQYF.

The chain carries TRBV18 and TRBJ1-1; 7 bases agree with TRBD1. The CDR3 consists of 19 residues. Trimming took 4 bases from V and 0 from J; bases not matched to a gene: 17. CDR1 is KGHSH, CDR2 LQKENI, per germline. Written as DNA, the CDR3 is TGTGCCAGCTCACGGCAACCGCGACAGGGTATGGGGGTGAACACTGAAGCTTTCTTT. Its protein is CASSRQPRQGMGVNTEAFF.

The chain has TRBV6-4 and TRBJ2-3; 11 positions agree with TRBD2. Germline values: CDR1 MRHNA, CDR2 SNTAGT. J was trimmed by 5 bases and V by 6 bases; bases with no gene match: 10. The CDR3 covers 16 residues. Here the CDR3 reads CASSPGTSGEIDTQYF. The DNA for the CDR3 is TGTGCCAGCAGCCCGGGGACTAGCGGTGAGATAGATACGCAGTATTTT.

This clone appeared a few times. CDR3 in DNA: TGTGCCAGTACCGACAGGGGTAGGACTGAAGCTTTCTTT. Translating gives CASTDRGRTEAFF. V is TRBV19 and J is TRBJ1-1; 8 positions agree with TRBD1. Germline V gene lookup returns CDR1 LNHDA and CDR2 SQIVND (reference sequence). Unmatched junction bases numbered 6, after V lost 7 bases and J lost 5 bases. The CDR3 has 13 amino acids. The full variable domain, rest sourced from reference TRBV19 and TRBJ1-1, is DGGITQSPKYLFRKEGQNVTLSCEQNLNHDAMYWYRQDPGQGLRLIYYSQIVNDFQKGDIAEGYSVSREKKESFPLTVTSAQKNPTAFYLCASTDRGRTEAFFGQGTRLTVV.

The chain uses TRBV12-3 or TRBV12-4 and TRBJ1-2; perhaps TRBD1 as D (5 bases). Trimming took 8 bases from V and 0 from J, leaving 10 bases between them. The CDR3 totals 13 residues. CDR3 coding DNA: TGTGCCAGCTTGGGACTAGCTAACTATGGCTACACCTTC. It translates to CASLGLANYGYTF.

This clone was seen a handful of times. The rearrangement joins TRBV5-4 to TRBJ1-4, with D hard to call. V was cut by 0 bases and J by 5 bases, with 11 bases left in between. Germline V gene data show CDR1 as SGHNT and CDR2 as YYREEE (reference sequence). This CDR3 spans 15 amino acids. The CDR3 region has the DNA TGTGCCAGCAGCTTGGATGGCGCCGGGAATGAAAAACTGTTTTTT. This translates into CASSLDGAGNEKLFF. The whole variable domain, filled in from reference TRBV5-4 and TRBJ1-4, reads ETGVTQSPTHLIKTRGQQVTLRCSSQSGHNTVSWYQQALGQGPQFIFQYYREEENGRGNFPPRFSGLQFPNYSSELNVNALELDDSALYLCASSLDGAGNEKLFFGSGTQLSVL.

J is TRBJ2-7 and V is TRBV5-1; TRBD1 is a possible D gene (5 bases). Trimming stripped 2 bases from V and 0 bases from J, with 12 bases between. CDR1 is SGHRS and CDR2 is YFSETQ in the germline V gene. The length of the CDR3 is 15 residues. The DNA of the CDR3 is TGCGCCAGCAGCTTTGGAGACAGCCTCTCCTACGAGCAGTACTTC. It translates to CASSFGDSLSYEQYF.

The chain joins TRBV7-6 to TRBJ2-7; 8 bases fit TRBD1. The V segment lost 3 bases and the J segment 0 bases; nucleotides outside the gene matches: 4. The CDR3 spans 15 residues. The germline CDR1 and CDR2 sequences are SGHVS and FNYEAQ. The CDR3 loop reads CASSLDRAPSYEQYF. The CDR3 DNA is TGTGCCAGCAGCTTGGACAGGGCCCCCTCCTACGAGCAGTACTTC.

The chain recombines TRBV9 with TRBJ2-7; 8 bases match TRBD2. CDR1 is SGDLS, CDR2 YYNGEE, per germline. V gave up 4 bases and J gave up 6 bases; unmatched junction bases: 12. The CDR3 sequence is 15 residues long. CDR3 in DNA: TGTGCCAGCAGCCCCCCAGGACTAGCATCTACCGAGCAGTACTTC. This translates into CASSPPGLASTEQYF.

The chain links TRBV6-5 to TRBJ1-2; 8 bases line up with TRBD1. CDR1 and CDR2 from the germline V gene are MNHEY and SVGAGI. With 6 bases clipped from V and 4 bases from J, the junction kept 10 bases outside the gene matches. CDR3 length: 15 residues. CDR3 sequence reads: CASSPTTGGGYGYTF. In DNA form, the CDR3 reads TGTGCCAGCAGCCCAACCACAGGGGGAGGCTATGGCTACACCTTC.

The chain uses TRBV27 and TRBJ2-2; D gene ambiguous. V was clipped by 3 bases and J by 0 bases, with 11 bases between them. Germline lookup yields CDR1 MNHEY and CDR2 SMNVEV (reference sequence). This CDR3 region has 16 residues. The CDR3 here is CASSFISDPNTGELFF. CDR3 sequence (DNA): TGTGCCAGCAGTTTTATCAGCGACCCGAACACCGGGGAGCTGTTTTTT.

This clone was counted a single time. The rearrangement links TRBV5-5 to TRBJ1-6; TRBD1 is a possible D gene (5 bases). In germline, CDR1 is SGHKS, CDR2 YYEKEE (reference sequence). This CDR3 is 14 amino acids long. The V end lost 5 bases, the J end lost 7 bases, and 13 bases lay between the germline ends. The CDR3 region is CASSPGTLNSPLHF. As DNA, the CDR3 is TGTGCCAGCAGTCCCGGGACTTTAAATTCACCCCTCCACTTT.

In its sample, this clone was seen a few times. Other DNA sequences of this sample code for an identical CDR3. The V and J genes are TRBV7-2 and TRBJ1-2; TRBD1 might be the D (5 bases). V was shortened by 0 bases and J by 1 base, with 6 bases between the two germline ends. This CDR3 is 14 amino acids long. The germline gives CDR1 SGHTA, CDR2 FQGNSA. CDR3 DNA: TGTGCCAGCAGCTTAGCGCAGGGTAACTATGGCTACACCTTC. Its protein product is CASSLAQGNYGYTF.

The rearrangement links TRBV11-3 to TRBJ2-5; D remains unclear. This CDR3 region has 15 residues. Germline lookup yields CDR1 SGHNT and CDR2 YENEEA. V gave up 1 base and J gave up 2 bases, with 11 bases separating them. CDR3 coding DNA: TGTGCCAGCAGCTTAGTTTACGGTCAACAAGAGACCCAGTACTTC. This gives the protein CASSLVYGQQETQYF. The whole variable domain, filled in from reference TRBV11-3 and TRBJ2-5, reads EAGVVQSPRYKIIEKKQPVAFWCNPISGHNTLYWYLQNLGQGPELLIRYENEEAVDDSQLPKDRFSAERLKGVDSTLKIQPAELGDSAVYLCASSLVYGQQETQYFGPGTRLLVL.

The chain is built from TRBV18 and TRBJ1-3; 7 positions match TRBD1. The length of the CDR3 is 14 residues. V gave up 6 bases and J gave up 2 bases; unmatched junction bases: 4. CDR1 KGHSH and CDR2 LQKENI come from the germline V gene. CDR3 nucleotides: TGTGCCAGCTCGGGCGGGACAGCTGGAAACACCATATATTTT. Amino acids: CASSGGTAGNTIYF. Combining the CDR3 with reference TRBV18 and TRBJ1-3 gives the whole variable domain NAGVMQNPRHLVRRRGQEARLRCSPMKGHSHVYWYRQLPEEGLKFMVYLQKENIIDESGMPKERFSAEFPKEGPSILRIQQVVRGDSAAYFCASSGGTAGNTIYFGEGSWLTVV.

The table lists this clone with a count of one. This chain uses TRBV6-4 with TRBJ2-3; the D gene is possibly TRBD1 (5 bases). CDR3 length: 16 amino acids. Germline V gene sequence: CDR1 MRHNA, CDR2 SNTAGT. V was shortened by 0 bases and J by 3 bases, with 13 bases between the two germline ends. In nucleotides, the CDR3 is TGTGCCAGCAGTGACTCAGGCAGGGTCGGGACAGATACGCAGTATTTT. Its translation is CASSDSGRVGTDTQYF.

J is TRBJ1-1 and V is TRBV18, with D possibly being TRBD1 (6 bases). Per the germline V gene, CDR1 is KGHSH and CDR2 is LQKENI. V shed 3 bases and J shed 1 base, with 12 bases lying between them. The CDR3 length is 15 residues. The CDR3, as DNA: TGTGCCAGCTCACCTCAGACAGGATCGAACACTGAAGCTTTCTTT. It encodes CASSPQTGSNTEAFF.

The chain employs TRBV20-1 and TRBJ1-1; 10 bases fit TRBD1. Germline CDR1 is DFQATT and CDR2 is SNEGSKA (reference sequence). This CDR3 comprises 13 residues. Trimming cost V 3 bases and J 5 bases; bases outside gene matches: 3. This chain's CDR3 is CSASRQGATEAFF. The CDR3 DNA reads TGCAGTGCTAGTCGACAGGGGGCGACTGAAGCTTTCTTT.

This rearrangement joins TRBV5-4 to TRBJ1-2; D is uncertain. This CDR3 has 12 residues. Per germline, CDR1 SGHNT and CDR2 YYREEE (reference sequence). Trimming removed 0 bases at V and 7 bases at J, with 7 bases between. In DNA, the CDR3 is TGTGCCAGCAGCTTGGCCTTAGTTGGCTACACCTTC. Its translation is CASSLALVGYTF. Full variable domain (missing parts from reference TRBV5-4 and TRBJ1-2): ETGVTQSPTHLIKTRGQQVTLRCSSQSGHNTVSWYQQALGQGPQFIFQYYREEENGRGNFPPRFSGLQFPNYSSELNVNALELDDSALYLCASSLALVGYTFGSGTRLTVV.

V and J are TRBV29-1 and TRBJ1-1, with TRBD1 identical over 9 bases. This CDR3 comprises 15 residues. CDR1 and CDR2 from the germline V gene are SQVTM and ANQGSEA. Trimming cost V 3 bases and J 4 bases; bases outside gene matches: 9. CDR3 region: CSVDPTGGGSTEAFF. In DNA form, the CDR3 reads TGCAGCGTTGACCCAACAGGGGGCGGAAGCACTGAAGCTTTCTTT. The full variable domain, with the rest looked up from reference TRBV29-1 and TRBJ1-1, is SAVISQKPSRDICQRGTSLTIQCQVDSQVTMMFWYRQQPGQSLTLIATANQGSEATYESGFVIDKFPISRPNLTFSTLTVSNMSPEDSSIYLCSVDPTGGGSTEAFFGQGTRLTVV.